This TCR beta chain is drawn from a study of cytomegalovirus exposure and HLA in healthy donors. Note on this clone: The antigen is unknown.

The V gene's germline CDR1 is MGHDK and CDR2 SYGVNS. CDR3 size: 14 residues. V dropped 2 bases and J dropped 4 bases, with 9 bases sitting between them. General study points: Altogether, more than 150 TCR beta chains were recorded as cytomegalovirus-associated. About 90% or about 30% of the time was how often most TCR beta V segments were productive, according to an earlier analysis.

A multiplex PCR was run with 60 Vbeta primers and 13 Jbeta primers. Measured with immunoSEQ multiplex PCR; TCRdb has only the in-frame clones, and not every one. Found here are roughly 180,000 clones, roughly 80% of them singletons; the top ten hold more than 4%. Specimen: PBMCs. This clonotype originated in a man between 18 and 29 years old in good health and CMV-seronegative. The chain links TRBV25-1 to TRBJ1-5; D remains unclear. CDR3: CASSEPDWNQPQHF. The CDR3 nucleotides are TGTGCCAGCAGTGAACCCGACTGGAATCAGCCCCAGCATTTT.